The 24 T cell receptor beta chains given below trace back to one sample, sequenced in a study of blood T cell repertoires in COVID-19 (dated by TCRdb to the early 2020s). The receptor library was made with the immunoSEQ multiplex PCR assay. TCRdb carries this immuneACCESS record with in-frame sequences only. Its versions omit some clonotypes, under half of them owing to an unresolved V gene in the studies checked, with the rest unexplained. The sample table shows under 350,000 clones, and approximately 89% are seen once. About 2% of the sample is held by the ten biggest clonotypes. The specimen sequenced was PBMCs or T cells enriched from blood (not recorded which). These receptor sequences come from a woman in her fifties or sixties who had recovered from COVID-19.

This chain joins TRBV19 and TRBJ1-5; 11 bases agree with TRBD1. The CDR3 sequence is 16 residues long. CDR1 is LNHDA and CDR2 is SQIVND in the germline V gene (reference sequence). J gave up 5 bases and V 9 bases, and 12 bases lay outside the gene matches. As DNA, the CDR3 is TGTGCCAGGCCGCCGGGACAGGGGGACCCCGATCAGCCCCAGCATTTT. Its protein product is CARPPGQGDPDQPQHF.

CDR3 sequence (DNA): TGTGCCAGCAGCGAGCGCGGGGGAACCGGGGAGCTGTTTTTT. It translates to CASSERGGTGELFF. V is TRBV5-5 and J is TRBJ2-2, with TRBD2 matching over 7 bases. The CDR3 runs to 14 residues. V was pared by 4 bases and J by 5 bases, with 5 bases of the junction left unmatched. Germline CDR1 is SGHKS and CDR2 is YYEKEE (reference sequence).

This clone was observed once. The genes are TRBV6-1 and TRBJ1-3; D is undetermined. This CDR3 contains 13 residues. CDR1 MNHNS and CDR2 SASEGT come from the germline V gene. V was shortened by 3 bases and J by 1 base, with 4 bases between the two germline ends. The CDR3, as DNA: TGTGCCAGCAGTGAGGAGTCTGGAAACACCATATATTTT. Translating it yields CASSEESGNTIYF.

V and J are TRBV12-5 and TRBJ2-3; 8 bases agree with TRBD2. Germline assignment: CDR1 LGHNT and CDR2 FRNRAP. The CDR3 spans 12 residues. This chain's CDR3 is CATSGLTDTQYF. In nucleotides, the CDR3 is TGTGCAACTAGCGGCCTCACAGATACGCAGTATTTT.

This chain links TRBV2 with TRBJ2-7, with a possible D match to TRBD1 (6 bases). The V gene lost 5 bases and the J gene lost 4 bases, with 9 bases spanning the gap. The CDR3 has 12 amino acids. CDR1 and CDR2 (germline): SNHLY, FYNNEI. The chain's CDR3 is CASSPQGYEQYF. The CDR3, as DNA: TGTGCCAGCAGTCCACAGGGATACGAGCAGTACTTC.

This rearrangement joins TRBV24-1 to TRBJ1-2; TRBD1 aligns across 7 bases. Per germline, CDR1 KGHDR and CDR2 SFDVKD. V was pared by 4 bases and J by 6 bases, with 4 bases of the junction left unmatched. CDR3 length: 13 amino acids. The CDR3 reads CATSEGGWDGYTF. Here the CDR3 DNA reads TGTGCCACCAGTGAAGGGGGCTGGGATGGCTACACCTTC.

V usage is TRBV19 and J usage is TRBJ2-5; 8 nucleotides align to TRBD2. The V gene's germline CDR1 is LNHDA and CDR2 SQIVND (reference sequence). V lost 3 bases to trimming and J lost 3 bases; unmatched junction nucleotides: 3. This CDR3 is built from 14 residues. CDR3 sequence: CASSIRGGEETQYF. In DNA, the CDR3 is TGTGCCAGTAGTATTCGGGGGGGCGAAGAGACCCAGTACTTC.

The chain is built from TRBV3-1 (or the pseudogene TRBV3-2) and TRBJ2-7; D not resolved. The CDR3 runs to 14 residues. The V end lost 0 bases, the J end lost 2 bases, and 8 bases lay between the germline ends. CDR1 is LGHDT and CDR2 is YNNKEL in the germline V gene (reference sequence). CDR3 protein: CASSQDYSTYEQYF. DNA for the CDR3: TGTGCCAGCAGCCAAGATTACAGTACCTACGAGCAGTACTTC.

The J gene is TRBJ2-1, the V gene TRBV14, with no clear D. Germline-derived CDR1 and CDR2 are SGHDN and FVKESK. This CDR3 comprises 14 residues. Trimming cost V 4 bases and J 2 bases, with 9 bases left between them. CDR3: CASSRSPAYNEQFF. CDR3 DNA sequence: TGTGCCAGCAGCCGGAGCCCAGCCTACAATGAGCAGTTCTTC.

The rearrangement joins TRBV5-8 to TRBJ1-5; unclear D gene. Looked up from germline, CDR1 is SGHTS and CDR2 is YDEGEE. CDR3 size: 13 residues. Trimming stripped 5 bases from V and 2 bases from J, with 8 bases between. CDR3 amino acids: CASSRVGNQPQHF. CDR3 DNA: TGTGCCAGCAGTCGGGTGGGCAATCAGCCCCAGCATTTT.

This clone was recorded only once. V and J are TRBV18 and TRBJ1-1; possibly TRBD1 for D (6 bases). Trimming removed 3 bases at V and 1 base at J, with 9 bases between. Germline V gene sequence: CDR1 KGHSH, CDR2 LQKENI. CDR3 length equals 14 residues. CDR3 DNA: TGTGCCAGCTCACCGGGGGGGCCGAACACTGAAGCTTTCTTT. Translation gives CASSPGGPNTEAFF.

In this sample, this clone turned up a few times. The CDR3 DNA follows: TGTGCCTGGAGTGTACGGGGGATGGGCAATCAGCCCCAGCATTTT. The encoded protein is CAWSVRGMGNQPQHF. The chain combines TRBV30 with TRBJ1-5, with D possibly matching TRBD1 (5 bases). The CDR3 consists of 15 residues. CDR1 and CDR2 from the germline V gene are GTSNPN and SVGIG (reference sequence). Trimming cost V 0 bases and J 2 bases, with 11 bases left between them.

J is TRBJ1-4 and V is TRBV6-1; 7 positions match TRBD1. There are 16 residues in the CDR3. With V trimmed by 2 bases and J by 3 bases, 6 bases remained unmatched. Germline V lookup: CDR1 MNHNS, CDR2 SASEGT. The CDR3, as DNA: TGTGCCAGCAGTGAATTGCGACAGGGCCCTAATGAAAAACTGTTTTTT. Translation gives CASSELRQGPNEKLFF.

The CDR3 loop reads CATHYQTGARTEAFF. The DNA of the CDR3 is TGTGCCACCCACTACCAAACAGGGGCGCGCACTGAAGCTTTCTTT. The genes are TRBV28 and TRBJ1-1, with 7 bases aligning to TRBD1. In germline, CDR1 is MDHEN, CDR2 SYDVKM. This CDR3 is 15 amino acids long. Unmatched junction bases numbered 15, after V lost 10 bases and J lost 4 bases. The full variable domain, in which reference TRBV28 and TRBJ1-1 provide the parts outside the CDR3, is DVKVTQSSRYLVKRTGEKVFLECVQDMDHENMFWYRQDPGLGLRLIYFSYDVKMKEKGDIPEGYSVSREKKERFSLILESASTNQTSMYLCATHYQTGARTEAFFGQGTRLTVV.

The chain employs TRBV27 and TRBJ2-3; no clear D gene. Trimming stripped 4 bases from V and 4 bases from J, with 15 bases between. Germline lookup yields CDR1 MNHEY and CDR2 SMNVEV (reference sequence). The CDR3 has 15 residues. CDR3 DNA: TGTGCCAGCAGTTATCCAGGAAGTGGTGCAGATACGCAGTATTTT. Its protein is CASSYPGSGADTQYF.

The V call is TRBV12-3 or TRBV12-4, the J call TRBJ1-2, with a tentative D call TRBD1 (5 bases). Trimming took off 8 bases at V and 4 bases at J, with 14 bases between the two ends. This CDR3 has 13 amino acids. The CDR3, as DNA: TGTGCCAGCCGCGGCAGGGACTCCTATGGCTACACCTTC. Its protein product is CASRGRDSYGYTF.

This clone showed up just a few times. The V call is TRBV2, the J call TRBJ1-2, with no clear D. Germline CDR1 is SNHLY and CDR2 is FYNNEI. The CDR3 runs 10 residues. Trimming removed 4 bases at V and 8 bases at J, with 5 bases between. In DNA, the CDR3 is TGTGCCAGCAGTGTAGAAGGCTACACCTTC. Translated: CASSVEGYTF.

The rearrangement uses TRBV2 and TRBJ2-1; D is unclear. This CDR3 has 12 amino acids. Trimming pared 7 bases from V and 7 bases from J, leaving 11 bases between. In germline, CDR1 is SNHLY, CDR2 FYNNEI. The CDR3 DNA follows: TGTGCCAGCACCAGACTCGGGAATGAGCAGTTCTTC. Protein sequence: CASTRLGNEQFF.

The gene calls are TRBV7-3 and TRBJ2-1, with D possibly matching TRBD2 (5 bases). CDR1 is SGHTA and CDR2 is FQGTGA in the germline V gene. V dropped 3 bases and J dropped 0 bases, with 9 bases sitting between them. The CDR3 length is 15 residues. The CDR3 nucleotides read TGTGCCAGCAGCTTTAGCGACCACTCCTACAATGAGCAGTTCTTC. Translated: CASSFSDHSYNEQFF.

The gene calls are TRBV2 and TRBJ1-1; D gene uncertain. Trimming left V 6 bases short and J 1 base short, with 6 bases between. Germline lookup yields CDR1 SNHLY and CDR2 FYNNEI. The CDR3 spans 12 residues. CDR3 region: CASSSGNTEAFF. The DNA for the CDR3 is TGTGCCAGCAGCAGTGGGAACACTGAAGCTTTCTTT.

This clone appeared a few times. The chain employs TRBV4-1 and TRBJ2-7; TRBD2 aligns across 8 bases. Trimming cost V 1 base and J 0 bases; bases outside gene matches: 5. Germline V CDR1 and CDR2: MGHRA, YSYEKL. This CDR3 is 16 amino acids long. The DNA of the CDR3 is TGCGCCAGCAGCCAAGGAAGCGGGAGAGGCTCCTACGAGCAGTACTTC. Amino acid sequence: CASSQGSGRGSYEQYF.

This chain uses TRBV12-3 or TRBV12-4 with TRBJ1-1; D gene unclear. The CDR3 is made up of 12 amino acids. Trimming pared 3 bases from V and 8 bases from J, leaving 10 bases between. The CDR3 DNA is TGTGCCAGCAGTTTCGGTCTGAAAGAAGCTTTCTTT. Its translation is CASSFGLKEAFF.

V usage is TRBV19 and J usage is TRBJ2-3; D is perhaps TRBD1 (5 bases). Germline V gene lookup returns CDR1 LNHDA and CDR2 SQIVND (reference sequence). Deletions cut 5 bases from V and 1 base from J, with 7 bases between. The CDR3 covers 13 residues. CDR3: CASSPRGTDTQYF. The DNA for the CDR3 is TGTGCCAGTAGTCCCAGGGGCACAGATACGCAGTATTTT.

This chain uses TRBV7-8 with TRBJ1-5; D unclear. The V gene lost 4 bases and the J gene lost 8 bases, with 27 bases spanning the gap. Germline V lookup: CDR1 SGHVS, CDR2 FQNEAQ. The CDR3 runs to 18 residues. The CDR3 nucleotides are TGTGCCAGCAGCTCGGGGAGGTCGGGAGGAGATAGTCGGGAGCCCCAGCATTTT. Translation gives CASSSGRSGGDSREPQHF.